These 14 T cell receptor beta chains came from one sample sequenced in a study of blood T cell repertoires in COVID-19. Only in-frame clones appear in the TCRdb table, and some are missing; sequencing was by immunoSEQ multiplex PCR. Here the sample spans about 440,000 clones, more than 85% being singletons. Source material: peripheral blood. The receptor source for this set is a woman aged 25-40 years with acute or convalescent COVID-19.

This sequence joins TRBV28 and TRBJ2-1, with 12 bases that match TRBD2. Germline assignment: CDR1 MDHEN and CDR2 SYDVKM. With 6 bases clipped from V and 8 bases from J, the junction kept 5 bases outside the gene matches. The CDR3 is 14 amino acids. The CDR3 DNA sequence: TGTGCCAGCAGGACCGGGACTAGCGGGTATGAGCAGTTCTTC. Translated, it gives CASRTGTSGYEQFF.

V usage is TRBV28 and J usage is TRBJ1-5, with D perhaps matching TRBD1 (6 bases). CDR3 length: 19 amino acids. Between the trimmed V and J ends, which lost 7 bases and 0 bases, there was a span of 25 bases. CDR1 is MDHEN and CDR2 is SYDVKM in the germline V gene. CDR3 bases: TGTGCCAGCACCCCACTAAACCTTAGGGGGATCTATAGCAATCAGCCCCAGCATTTT. Translated, it gives CASTPLNLRGIYSNQPQHF. The whole variable domain, remainder taken from reference TRBV28 and TRBJ1-5, is DVKVTQSSRYLVKRTGEKVFLECVQDMDHENMFWYRQDPGLGLRLIYFSYDVKMKEKGDIPEGYSVSREKKERFSLILESASTNQTSMYLCASTPLNLRGIYSNQPQHFGDGTRLSIL.

The chain combines TRBV10-3 with TRBJ2-1, with 10 bases fitting TRBD1. Germline CDR1 and CDR2: ENHRY and SYGVKD. V lost 5 bases to trimming and J lost 7 bases; unmatched junction nucleotides: 8. The CDR3 consists of 15 residues. The CDR3 DNA follows: TGTGCCATCAGTACCGGGACAGGGGAGGGGAATGAGCAGTTCTTC. Protein: CAISTGTGEGNEQFF.

The chain joins TRBV24-1 to TRBJ2-1; weak D call: TRBD2 (6 bases). Trimming removed 3 bases from V and 4 bases from J, with 18 bases in between. Looked up from germline, CDR1 is KGHDR and CDR2 is SFDVKD. The CDR3 length is 17 residues. CDR3 sequence reads: CATSDQRPGVTYNEQFF. The CDR3 DNA is TGTGCCACCAGTGATCAACGGCCGGGGGTAACATACAATGAGCAGTTCTTC.

The V call is TRBV5-8, the J call TRBJ1-1; maybe TRBD1 (5 bases). Germline V gene lookup returns CDR1 SGHTS and CDR2 YDEGEE. The CDR3 contains 13 residues. Between the trimmed V and J ends, which lost 2 bases and 11 bases, there was a span of 16 bases. The CDR3 nucleotides are TGTGCCAGCAGCTTATCTCAGGGTACGCCGGCTTTCTTT. It is translated as CASSLSQGTPAFF. The complete variable domain, with remaining parts taken from reference TRBV5-8 and TRBJ1-1, reads EAGVTQSPTHLIKTRGQQATLRCSPISGHTSVYWYQQALGLGLQFLLWYDEGEERNRGNFPPRFSGRQFPNYSSELNVNALELEDSALYLCASSLSQGTPAFFGQGTRLTVV.

This chain connects TRBV6-5 to TRBJ1-2; the D is unclear. V lost 7 bases, J lost 3 bases, and 12 bases lay in between. The CDR3 runs to 13 residues. Germline CDR1 and CDR2: MNHEY and SVGAGI. CDR3 residues: CASTPLGDYGYTF. The DNA for the CDR3 is TGTGCCAGCACCCCACTGGGAGACTATGGCTACACCTTC.

V is TRBV5-4 and J is TRBJ2-3, with 10 bases fitting TRBD1. This CDR3 is built from 15 residues. Trimming took 4 bases from V and 4 from J; bases not matched to a gene: 6. CDR1 is SGHNT and CDR2 is YYREEE in the germline V gene (reference sequence). The CDR3 is CASSGQTGGADTQYF. DNA for the CDR3: TGTGCCAGCAGCGGACAGACAGGGGGCGCAGATACGCAGTATTTT. The complete variable domain, with remaining parts taken from reference TRBV5-4 and TRBJ2-3, reads ETGVTQSPTHLIKTRGQQVTLRCSSQSGHNTVSWYQQALGQGPQFIFQYYREEENGRGNFPPRFSGLQFPNYSSELNVNALELDDSALYLCASSGQTGGADTQYFGPGTRLTVL.

The chain uses TRBV7-9 and TRBJ2-7; D is undetermined. Germline CDR1 is SEHNR and CDR2 is FQNEAQ (reference sequence). V was clipped by 1 base and J by 0 bases, with 10 bases between them. This CDR3 comprises 15 residues. CDR3 sequence reads: CASSLGSRSSYEQYF. The CDR3 DNA follows: TGTGCCAGCAGCTTAGGTAGCCGGAGCTCCTACGAGCAGTACTTC.

CDR3 loop: CASSLDGTSAEQYF. In nucleotides, the CDR3 is TGTGCCAGCAGTTTGGACGGGACATCAGCGGAGCAGTACTTC. V and J are TRBV2 and TRBJ2-7; tentatively, D is TRBD1 (6 bases). The V gene lost 5 bases and the J gene lost 7 bases, with 18 bases spanning the gap. This CDR3 comprises 14 residues. Looked up from germline, CDR1 is SNHLY and CDR2 is FYNNEI.

In this sample, this clone turned up once. The chain combines TRBV7-3 with TRBJ2-2; D ambiguous. The CDR3 sequence is 16 residues long. CDR1 and CDR2 from the germline V gene are SGHTA and FQGTGA. Trimming left V 5 bases short and J 2 bases short, with 15 bases between. CDR3 in amino acids: CASSRNSPQNTGELFF. The CDR3 region has the DNA TGTGCCAGCAGCCGAAACTCCCCTCAAAACACCGGGGAGCTGTTTTTT.

The chain couples TRBV5-1 to TRBJ2-3, with unresolved D. V was pared by 3 bases and J by 4 bases, with 12 bases between. CDR1 and CDR2 (germline): SGHRS, YFSETQ. This CDR3 comprises 14 residues. The CDR3 is CASSWYKESDTQYF. The CDR3 DNA follows: TGCGCCAGCAGCTGGTATAAGGAGTCAGATACGCAGTATTTT.

The chain is built from TRBV13 and TRBJ1-3, with D perhaps matching TRBD1 (5 bases). The CDR3 contains 12 residues. CDR1 is PRHDT, CDR2 FYEKMQ, per germline (reference sequence). Trimming shortened V by 5 bases and J by 4 bases, and 6 bases separated the two germline ends. The CDR3 region is CASSRTGNTIYF. In DNA form, the CDR3 reads TGTGCCAGCAGCCGGACAGGAAACACCATATATTTT.

The V gene is TRBV27, the J gene TRBJ2-5; TRBD2 is a possible D gene (6 bases). The CDR3 totals 16 residues. The V gene's germline CDR1 is MNHEY and CDR2 SMNVEV (reference sequence). V lost 0 bases, J lost 3 bases, and 14 bases lay in between. CDR3 sequence (DNA): TGTGCCAGCAGTTTATCCGGGGGTCTCGGAAAAGAGACCCAGTACTTC. Amino acid sequence: CASSLSGGLGKETQYF.

This clone was seen only a few times. The chain joins TRBV25-1 to TRBJ1-3; unclear D gene. The V gene's germline CDR1 is MGHDK and CDR2 SYGVNS. CDR3 length equals 17 residues. Trimming pared 4 bases from V and 0 bases from J, leaving 16 bases between. In nucleotides, the CDR3 is TGTGCCAGCAGTGGACTAAAGGACGGAGGCTCTGGAAACACCATATATTTT. As protein: CASSGLKDGGSGNTIYF.